This T cell receptor beta chain was documented in a study of T cell repertoires in cytomegalovirus infection. Study-level information: Used in the study were CMV epitopes, some recently identified and HLA-C-restricted, others well-studied and HLA-B-restricted. Both a matching HLA type and CMV infection were indicated by public TCR beta signatures. Notes on the study in general: HLA-C-restricted TCR beta clonotypes specific for CMV led the ex vivo response. Cumulative public TCR beta family frequency identified carriers of CMV plus the relevant HLA.

The germline V gene has CDR1 SGDLS and CDR2 YYNGEE. V lost 4 bases and J 3 bases, leaving 25 bases between the germline ends. The CDR3 consists of 18 residues. Comment on this clonotype: Its target is not known.

MiXCR was run by TCRdb on the reads, yielding one entry per CDR3 protein. The sample shows 700,000 to 850,000 distinct CDR3 sequences, 30% to 35% of them seen only once. The source material was cultured CD8+ T cells from PBMCs, sampled from culture after CMV antigen stimulation. This receptor was taken from a human donor in good health (CMV status not recorded). Some clones in this sample may be carry-over from other donors' samples. The rearrangement joins TRBV9 to TRBJ1-2, with a possible D match to TRBD1 (6 bases). The CDR3 reads CASSIERDIRPPHYGYTF. The CDR3, as DNA: TGTGCCAGCAGCATAGAAAGGGACATACGACCGCCCCACTATGGCTACACCTTC.